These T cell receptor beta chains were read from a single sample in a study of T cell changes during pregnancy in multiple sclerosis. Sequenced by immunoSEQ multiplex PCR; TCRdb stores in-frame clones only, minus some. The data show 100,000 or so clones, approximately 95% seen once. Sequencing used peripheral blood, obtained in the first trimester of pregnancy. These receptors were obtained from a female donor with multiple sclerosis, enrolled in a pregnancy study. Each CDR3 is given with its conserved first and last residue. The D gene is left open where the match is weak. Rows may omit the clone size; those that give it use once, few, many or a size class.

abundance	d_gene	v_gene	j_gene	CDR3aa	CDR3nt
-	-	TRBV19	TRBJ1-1	CASRKQSSVNTEAFF	TGTGCCAGTAGAAAACAGTCTTCAGTGAACACTGAAGCTTTCTTT
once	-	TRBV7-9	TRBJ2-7	CASSSTAERSYEQYF	TGTGCCAGCAGCTCGACGGCGGAGCGCTCCTACGAGCAGTACTTC
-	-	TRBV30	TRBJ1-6	CAWSMGYNSPLHF	TGTGCCTGGAGTATGGGCTACAATTCACCCCTCCACTTT
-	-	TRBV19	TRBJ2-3	CASSIRQAQSTDTQYF	TGTGCCAGTAGTATACGGCAGGCACAAAGCACAGATACGCAGTATTTT
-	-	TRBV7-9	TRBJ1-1	CASSSPVRGGTEAFF	TGTGCCAGCAGCTCACCTGTCCGAGGGGGCACTGAAGCTTTCTTT
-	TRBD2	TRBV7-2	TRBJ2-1	CASSLALGTNHEQFF	TGTGCCAGCAGCTTAGCGCTTGGGACTAATCATGAGCAGTTCTTC
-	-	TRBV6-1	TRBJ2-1	CASSGPDRPNEQFF	TGTGCCAGCAGTGGACCGGACAGACCCAATGAGCAGTTCTTC
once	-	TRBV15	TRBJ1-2	CATSRDHTFYGYTF	TGTGCCACCAGCAGAGATCACACGTTCTATGGCTACACCTTC
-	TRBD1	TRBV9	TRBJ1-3	CASSHSPGRDSSGNTIYF	TGTGCCAGCAGCCACTCCCCCGGAAGGGACAGCTCTGGAAACACCATATATTTT
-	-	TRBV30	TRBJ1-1	CAWSPQLQKNTEAFF	TGTGCCTGGAGTCCCCAGTTACAAAAGAACACTGAAGCTTTCTTT
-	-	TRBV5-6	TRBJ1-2	CASSFTQSRYGYTF	TGTGCCAGCAGCTTTACACAGAGCCGCTATGGCTACACCTTC
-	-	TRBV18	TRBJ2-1	CASSPGLATYNEQFF	TGTGCCAGCTCACCAGGGCTAGCGACATACAATGAGCAGTTCTTC
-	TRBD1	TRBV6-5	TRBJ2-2	CASNRDSYTGELFF	TGTGCCAGCAATCGGGACAGTTACACCGGGGAGCTGTTTTTT
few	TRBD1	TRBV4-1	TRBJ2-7	CASRGTGTYEQYF	TGCGCCAGCAGAGGGACAGGGACGTACGAGCAGTACTTC
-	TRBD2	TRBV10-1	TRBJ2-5	CASSDPTSGGDETQYF	TGCGCCAGCAGTGACCCGACTAGCGGGGGGGACGAGACCCAGTACTTC
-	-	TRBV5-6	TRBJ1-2	CASSQWVGAPSYGYTF	TGTGCCAGCAGCCAGTGGGTGGGGGCCCCATCCTATGGCTACACCTTC
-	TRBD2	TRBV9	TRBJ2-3	CASSVSGGITDTQYF	TGTGCCAGCAGCGTAAGCGGGGGAATCACAGATACGCAGTATTTT
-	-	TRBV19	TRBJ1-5	CASRGYWGSNQPQHF	TGTGCCAGTAGGGGGTATTGGGGCAGCAATCAGCCCCAGCATTTT
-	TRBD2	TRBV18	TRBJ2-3	CASSPLPGLAGELDTQYF	TGTGCCAGCTCACCACTACCGGGACTAGCGGGGGAATTAGATACGCAGTATTTT
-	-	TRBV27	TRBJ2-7	CASSLSVSGFGEQYF	TGTGCCAGCAGTTTATCGGTCAGCGGTTTTGGGGAGCAGTACTTC
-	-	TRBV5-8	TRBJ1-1	CASSFPVLNTEAFF	TGTGCCAGCAGCTTCCCCGTCCTGAACACTGAAGCTTTCTTT
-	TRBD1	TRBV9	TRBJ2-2	CASSGDREIGGELFF	TGTGCCAGCAGCGGGGACAGGGAAATTGGCGGGGAGCTGTTTTTT
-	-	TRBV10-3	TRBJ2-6	CAISEIQGRGANVLTF	TGTGCCATCAGTGAGATTCAGGGAAGAGGGGCCAACGTCCTGACTTTC
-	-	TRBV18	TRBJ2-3	CASSPYSTDTQYF	TGTGCCAGCTCACCCTATAGCACAGATACGCAGTATTTT
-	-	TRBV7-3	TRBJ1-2	CASSLMGGTGLPHF	TGTGCCAGCAGCTTAATGGGAGGAACAGGCCTTCCCCACTTC
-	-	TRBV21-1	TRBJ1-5	CASTSGSRGSNQPQHF	TGTGCCAGCACCAGCGGCAGCAGGGGAAGCAATCAGCCCCAGCATTTT
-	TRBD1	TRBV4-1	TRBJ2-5	CASSQERAGGATQYF	TGCGCCAGCAGCCAAGAAAGGGCAGGGGGCGCGACCCAGTACTTC
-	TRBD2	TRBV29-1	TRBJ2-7	CSVARLAHDEQYF	TGCAGCGTTGCCCGACTAGCCCACGACGAGCAGTACTTC
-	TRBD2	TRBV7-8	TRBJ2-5	CASSWGGETQYF	TGTGCCAGCAGTTGGGGGGGGGAGACCCAGTACTTC
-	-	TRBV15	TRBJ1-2	CATSRAAGGYTF	TGTGCCACCAGCAGAGCCGCGGGTGGCTACACCTTC
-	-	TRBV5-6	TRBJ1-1	CASSSRVPNTEAFF	TGTGCCAGCAGCAGCAGGGTACCGAACACTGAAGCTTTCTTT
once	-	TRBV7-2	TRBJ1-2	CASSLLGGPIYGYTF	TGTGCCAGCAGCTTGCTTGGGGGCCCCATCTATGGCTACACCTTC
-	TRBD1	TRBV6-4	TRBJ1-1	CASSSGTGSKPNTEAFF	TGTGCCAGCAGTTCCGGGACAGGGTCTAAGCCGAACACTGAAGCTTTCTTT
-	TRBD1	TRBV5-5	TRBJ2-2	CASSTGTVNTGELFF	TGTGCCAGCAGCACCGGGACAGTGAACACCGGGGAGCTGTTTTTT
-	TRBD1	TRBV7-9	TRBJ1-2	CASGQEDVHGYTF	TGTGCCAGCGGACAGGAGGACGTACATGGCTACACCTTC
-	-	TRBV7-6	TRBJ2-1	CASSFPPTGGLGSREQFF	TGTGCCAGCAGCTTCCCCCCGACTGGCGGTTTGGGTAGTCGGGAGCAGTTCTTC
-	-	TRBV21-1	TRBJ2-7	CASSYEQYF	TGTGCCAGTTCTTACGAGCAGTACTTC
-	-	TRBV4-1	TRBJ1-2	CASSLLGGGYTF	TGCGCCAGCAGCCTATTGGGGGGAGGCTACACCTTC
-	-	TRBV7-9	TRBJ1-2	CASSFYGDTLNYGYTF	TGTGCCAGCAGCTTCTATGGGGACACTCTTAACTATGGCTACACCTTC
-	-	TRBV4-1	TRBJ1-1	CASSQVAVNTEAFF	TGCGCCAGCAGCCAAGTGGCGGTGAACACTGAAGCTTTCTTT
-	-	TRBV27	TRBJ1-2	CASSLAQGANGYTF	TGTGCCAGCAGTTTAGCACAGGGAGCAAATGGCTACACCTTC
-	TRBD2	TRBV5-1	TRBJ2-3	CASSLVAGSADTQYF	TGCGCCAGCAGCTTGGTAGCGGGGTCGGCAGATACGCAGTATTTT
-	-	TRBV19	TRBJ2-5	CASSPLFPETQYF	TGTGCCAGTAGTCCCCTTTTCCCAGAGACCCAGTACTTC
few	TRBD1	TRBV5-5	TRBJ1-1	CASSTGTANTEAFF	TGTGCCAGCAGCACGGGGACAGCGAACACTGAAGCTTTCTTT
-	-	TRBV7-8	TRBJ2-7	CASSLDRIAYEQYF	TGTGCCAGCAGCTTAGACAGGATAGCCTACGAGCAGTACTTC
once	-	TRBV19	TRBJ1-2	CASSIDWSGADTF	TGTGCCAGTAGTATAGATTGGTCAGGGGCCGACACCTTC
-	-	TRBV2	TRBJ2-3	CASSEDSTSTDTQYF	TGTGCCAGCAGTGAAGACAGTACTAGCACAGATACGCAGTATTTT
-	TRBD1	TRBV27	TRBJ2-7	CASSLDRVNEQYF	TGTGCCAGCAGTTTGGACAGGGTCAACGAGCAGTACTTC
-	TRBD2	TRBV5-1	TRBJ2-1	CASSLGGGPYNEQFF	TGCGCCAGCAGCTTGGGCGGGGGGCCCTACAATGAGCAGTTCTTC
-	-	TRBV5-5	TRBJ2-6	CASSVAGANVLTF	TGTGCCAGCAGCGTAGCTGGGGCCAACGTCCTGACTTTC
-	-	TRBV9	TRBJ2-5	CASSVAEGGFGETQYF	TGTGCCAGCAGCGTAGCTGAGGGCGGATTTGGAGAGACCCAGTACTTC
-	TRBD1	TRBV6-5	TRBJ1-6	CASRTDRGRNSPLHF	TGTGCCAGCAGGACGGACAGGGGAAGAAATTCACCCCTCCACTTT
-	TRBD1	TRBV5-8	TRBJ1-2	CASRRTGGLVITF	TGTGCCAGCAGGCGGACAGGGGGATTGGTCATCACCTTC
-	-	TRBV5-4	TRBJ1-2	CASSLEGGGGYTF	TGTGCCAGCAGCTTGGAAGGGGGTGGCGGCTACACCTTC
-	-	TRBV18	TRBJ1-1	CASSPGKSTEAFF	TGTGCCAGCTCTCCGGGGAAGAGCACTGAAGCTTTCTTT
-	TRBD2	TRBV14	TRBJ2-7	CASSQDSWRGVNYEQYF	TGTGCCAGCAGCCAAGATAGTTGGCGGGGGGTTAACTACGAGCAGTACTTC
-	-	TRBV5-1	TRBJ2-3	CASSLWGDPTDTQYF	TGCGCCAGCAGCTTGTGGGGGGATCCCACAGATACGCAGTATTTT
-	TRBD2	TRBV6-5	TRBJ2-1	CASSYTSGLYNEQFF	TGTGCCAGCAGTTACACTAGCGGACTGTACAATGAGCAGTTCTTC